This T cell receptor (beta chain) was sequenced in a study of long-term antiretroviral therapy in people with HIV. General observations from the study: The ART regimens used between the mid-2000s and the late 2010s may be less effective than current ones. Dominant in the repertoire at all time points were clones expanded before ART. Spans of CDR3 length were tighter for HIV repertoires than for controls.

This CDR3 has 14 residues. Germline V gives CDR1 SGHAT, CDR2 FQNNGV. V lost 0 bases and J lost 4, with 9 bases in between. Version v3.0 of the immunoSEQ assay ran at survey level. Profiled with immunoSEQ multiplex PCR; TCRdb holds only in-frame clones, not every one. The sample includes about 6,700 clones, about 76% seen only once; the top ten take around 8.1%. On this clone itself: Its specificity is unknown.

Every HIV-positive participant received treatment in the United States. The sequence came from a man aged 18 to 30 with HIV. This sequence joins TRBV11-2 and TRBJ1-1, with D possibly TRBD1 on 6 matching bases. The sample here was unsorted PBMCs, taken 0.1 years before starting antiretroviral therapy. The CDR3, as DNA: TGTGCCAGCAGCTTAGACAGGGGTGGCACTGAAGCTTTCTTT. It translates to CASSLDRGGTEAFF.